Here is one T cell receptor beta chain with its context. The antigen is not known. Preparing the TCRbeta library involved the use of unique molecular identifiers. Each CDR3 protein is one row after TCRdb ran MiXCR on the PCR reads. The sample consists of some 150,000 distinct CDR3 sequences, roughly 8.8% of them appearing once. This sample stems from a study of T-cell reconstitution after alpha-beta-depleted transplantation in children. Notes on the study in general: A year had passed since transplant, and T-cell counts and diversity by then came mostly from newly produced T cells. Where some patients showed high TCRbeta diversity at day 60, it came from recipient T cells and thymic progenitors that had survived.

The material sequenced was PBMCs, mostly from graft donor cells, taken 180 days after TCRalphabeta/CD19-depleted stem cell transplant. This clonotype was obtained from a female patient aged 2-9 years who had a stem cell transplant for congenital amegakaryocytic thrombocytopenia, so the T cells may come from the graft donor.

CDR3 residues: CASGAVPTFYEQYF. CDR3 DNA: TGTGCCAGCGGGGCGGTTCCCACCTTCTACGAGCAGTACTTC. The J gene is TRBJ2-7, the V gene TRBV28; D is possibly TRBD1 (5 bases). Germline V gene sequence: CDR1 MDHEN, CDR2 SYDVKM. CDR3 length equals 14 residues. Trimming pared 8 bases from V and 3 bases from J, leaving 17 bases between.